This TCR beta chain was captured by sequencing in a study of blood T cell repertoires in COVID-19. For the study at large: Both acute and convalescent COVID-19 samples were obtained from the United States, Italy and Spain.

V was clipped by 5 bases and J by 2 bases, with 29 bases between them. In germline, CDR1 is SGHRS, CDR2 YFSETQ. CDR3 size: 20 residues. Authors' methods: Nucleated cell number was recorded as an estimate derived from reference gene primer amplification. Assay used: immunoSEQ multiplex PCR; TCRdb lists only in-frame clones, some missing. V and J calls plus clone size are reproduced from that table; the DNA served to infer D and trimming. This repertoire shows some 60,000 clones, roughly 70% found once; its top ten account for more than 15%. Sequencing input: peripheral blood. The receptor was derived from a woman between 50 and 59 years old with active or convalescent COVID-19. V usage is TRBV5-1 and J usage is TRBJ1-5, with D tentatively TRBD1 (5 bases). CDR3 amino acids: CASRNFPGLALRSRNQPQHF. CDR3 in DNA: TGCGCCAGCAGAAATTTTCCGGGACTAGCCCTGCGCTCTCGCAATCAGCCCCAGCATTTT.